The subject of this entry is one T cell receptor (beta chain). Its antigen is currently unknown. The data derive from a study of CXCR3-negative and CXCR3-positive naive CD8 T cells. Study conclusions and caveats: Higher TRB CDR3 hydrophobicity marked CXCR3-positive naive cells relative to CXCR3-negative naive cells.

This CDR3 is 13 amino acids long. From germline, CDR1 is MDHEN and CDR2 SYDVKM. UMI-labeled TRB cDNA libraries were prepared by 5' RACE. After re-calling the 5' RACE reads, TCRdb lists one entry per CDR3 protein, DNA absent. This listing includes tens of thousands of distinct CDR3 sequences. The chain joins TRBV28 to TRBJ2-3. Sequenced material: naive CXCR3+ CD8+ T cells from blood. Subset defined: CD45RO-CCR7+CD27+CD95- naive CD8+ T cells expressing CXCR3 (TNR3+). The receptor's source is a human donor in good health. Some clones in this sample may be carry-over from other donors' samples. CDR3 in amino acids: CATRSRGTDTQYF.